This record covers a single TCR beta chain. In its sample, this clone was seen once. The antigen it binds to is not known. No quality values exist for individual bases; no much larger clone is one base distant. The data were taken from a study of persistence of HIV-infected CD4 T cells (dated by TCRdb to the early 2020s). Regarding the complete study: The median time participants had been on suppressive ART was about eight years. Peripheral blood samples of up to about 180 mL were taken at multiple time points, with the exception of a couple of participants who underwent leukapheresis at a single time point. Anti-CD3/anti-CD28 stimulation activated a higher proportion of cells, with a lower memory fraction, than antigen stimulation. CMV- and HIV-1 Gag-responding CD4+ T cells were isolated from ART-treated individuals so that antigen-driven clonal expansion of HIV-1-infected cells could be examined. The clonality of all cells in each sorted population was measured by TCRbeta sequencing, and the clonality of infected cells was measured by proviral sequencing. In the cross-participant TCR cluster analysis, about 8 participants were included for CMV and about 7 participants were included for Gag. General conclusions and limits of the study: Only a small number of individuals took part in the study, and the range of antigens tested was limited. Degenerate expanded CDR3beta sequences were enriched in antigen-responding cells, suggesting convergent selection of CD4+ responses to CMV and Gag. TCR oligoclonality correlated with proviral oligoclonality within the same sorted populations. Because the TCR analyses were done in bulk, restricting them to just the rare CMV-responding cells that actually carried HIV-1 proviruses was not possible. TCRbeta richness in CMV- and Gag-responding cells was significantly lower than in anti-CD3/anti-CD28-responding cells; CMV-responding cells had higher oligoclonality than CD3/CD28-stimulated and Gag-responding cells.

The sample's treatment or condition, from its label and the paper: suppressive antiretroviral therapy. As a nonspecific positive control representing the CD4+ T cell repertoire, cells were stimulated with anti-CD3/anti-CD28 magnetic beads. CD4+ T cells that responded were sorted based on upregulation of both CD40 ligand and CD69. HIV-1-infected adults in whom suppressive ART had been started during chronic infection were enrolled as participants. Participants had undetectable plasma HIV-1 RNA below 50 copies/mL for at least 4 years. To be included, a participant needed positive CMV serology and a CD4+ T cell count above 400 cells/uL. Before stimulation, PBMCs were isolated using density centrifugation and then depleted of CD8+ T cells. CD8-depleted PBMCs were stimulated for more than 15 hours with anti-CD28/CD49d costimulation, CD40-blocking antibody and enfuvirtide to prevent new infections. Cell sorting was done on a Beckman Coulter MoFlo Legacy or XDP sorter, and dead cells were excluded with propidium iodide. Genomic DNA was extracted with the QIAamp DNA Mini Kit for samples above one million cells, otherwise with the Quick-DNA Microprep Kit.

The immunoSEQ hsTCRB assay version 4 in survey mode was used to sequence TCRbeta repertoires from genomic DNA. For TCRbeta sequencing, genomic DNA was diluted to about 10 ng/uL, with up to 1 ug used per sample. The source study handled its data this way. Analysis of the TCRbeta data was done in ImmunoSeq Analyzer 3.0, and diversity was computed on productive nucleotide rearrangements. Using the Immunarch R package, the improved Chao index served to estimate lower-bound TCR diversity and the Gini coefficient served to estimate clonality. Nucleotide rearrangements that differed but encoded the same CDR3beta amino acid sequence were counted as separate clonotypes. Differential abundance analysis identified TCRbeta sequences significantly enriched in antigen-responding cells relative to anti-CD3/anti-CD28-activated cells. GLIPH2 clustered TCRs by predicted peptide-MHC specificity, both within individual participants and across merged participant data sets. TCRdb took over this immuneACCESS table, retaining in-frame rearrangements with V and J assigned. Such tables are incomplete; in checked studies, under half of the missing clones stem from an unresolved V gene, and the remainder is unexplained. The V and J calls and the clone size are those of that table, but D and trimming were determined from the DNA. This sample comprises tens of thousands of clones, about 87% of them detected only once. Around 0.47% of the sample goes to the ten largest clones.

The sequenced sample was CD4+ T cells sorted from PBMCs after approximately 19-hour stimulation, obtained from a patient who received antiretroviral therapy. In the paper's terms, the cell subset or site label means: CD40L+CD69+ CD4 T cells responding to anti-CD3/anti-CD28 beads, representing the overall repertoire. The sequence derives from an adult woman with HIV who was CMV-seropositive.

In nucleotide form, the sequence is TGTGCCAGCAGCGGGGGCTCGGAGCTATACAATGAGCAGTTCTTC. This encodes CASSGGSELYNEQFF. The rearrangement combines TRBV9 with TRBJ2-1, and the D gene may be TRBD1, 5 bases matching. The CDR3 covers 15 residues, taking in both the cysteine and the phenylalanine. The retained sequence is limited to the CDR3, 45 bases, with the frame set at the first base. CDR1 is given as SGDLS and CDR2 as YYNGEE, both from the germline V gene. Relative to germline, V is 3 bases shorter and J is 4 bases shorter, with 14 bases between their ends.